A single TCR beta chain is shown here with its context. The antigen is unknown. The entry originates in a study of beta chain features in type 1 diabetes. Investigators reverse transcribed all isolated RNA, so they sequenced expressed TCRB transcripts. Here immunoSEQ multiplex PCR was the method, and the copy in TCRdb shows in-frame clones only, minus some. The table lists 500,000 to 850,000 clones, 11% to 15% of them singletons. The CDR3 sequence is 12 residues long. Trimming stripped 5 bases from V and 9 bases from J, with 11 bases between. The germline gives CDR1 LGHNT, CDR2 FRNRAP. Regarding the study as a whole: Moderately but significantly shorter TCRB CDR3s were found in Type 1 diabetes patients in all four CD4+ subsets.

Stem cell-like memory, regulatory, central memory and naive CD4+ cells were sorted via CD45RO/CCR7/CD25/CD127/CD95/CD27. The sequence was collected from a man aged 18 to 29 with type 1 diabetes. The sample comprised naive CD4+ T cells from blood. The V gene is TRBV12-5, the J gene TRBJ1-5; no clear D gene. DNA of the CDR3: TGTGCTAGTGGTATAGCCTCGGGGCCCCAGCATTTT. Translation: CASGIASGPQHF.